What follows describes a single T cell receptor beta chain. Its cognate antigen is unknown. Trimming took 4 bases from V and 7 from J; bases not matched to a gene: 25. The CDR3 runs to 19 residues. CDR1 and CDR2 from the germline V gene are SGHDT and YYEEEE. The data were obtained in a study of long-term antiretroviral therapy in people with HIV. Study outcomes and limitations: Controls showed broader CDR3 length ranges than did the HIV repertoires.

At the survey level, the v3.0 immunoSEQ assay was run. Assay used: immunoSEQ multiplex PCR; TCRdb lists only in-frame clones, some missing. Here the sample spans around 29,000 clones, around nine tenths being singletons. This sequence originates from a man in his late teens or twenties with HIV. This chain connects TRBV5-6 to TRBJ2-7, with 8 positions matching TRBD1. The sequences come from unsorted PBMCs, collected 1.1 years after starting antiretroviral therapy. CDR3 region: CASSPQAGGGFLFEWEQYF. The CDR3 DNA reads TGTGCCAGCAGCCCCCAGGCAGGGGGCGGGTTTTTGTTCGAGTGGGAGCAGTACTTC.